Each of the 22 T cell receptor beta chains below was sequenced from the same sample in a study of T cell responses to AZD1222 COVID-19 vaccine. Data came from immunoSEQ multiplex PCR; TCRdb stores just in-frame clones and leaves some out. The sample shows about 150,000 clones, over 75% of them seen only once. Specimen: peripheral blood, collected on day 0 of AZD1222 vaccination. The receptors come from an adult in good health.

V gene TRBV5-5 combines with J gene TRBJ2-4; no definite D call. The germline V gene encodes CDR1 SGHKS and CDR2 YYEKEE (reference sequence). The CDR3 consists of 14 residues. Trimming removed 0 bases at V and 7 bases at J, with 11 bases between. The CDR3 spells CASSLEPGTNIQYF. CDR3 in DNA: TGTGCCAGCAGCTTGGAGCCAGGCACCAACATTCAGTACTTC.

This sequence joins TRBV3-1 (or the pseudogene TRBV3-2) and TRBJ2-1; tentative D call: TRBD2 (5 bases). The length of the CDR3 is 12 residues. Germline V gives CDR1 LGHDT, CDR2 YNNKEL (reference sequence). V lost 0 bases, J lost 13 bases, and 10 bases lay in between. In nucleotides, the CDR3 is TGTGCCAGCAGCCAAGAAACAGCGGTTCAGTTCTTC. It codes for CASSQETAVQFF.

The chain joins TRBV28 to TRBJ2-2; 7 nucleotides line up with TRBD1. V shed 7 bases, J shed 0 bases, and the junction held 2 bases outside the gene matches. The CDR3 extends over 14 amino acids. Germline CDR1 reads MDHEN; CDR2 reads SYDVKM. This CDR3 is CASTGQANTGELFF. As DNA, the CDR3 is TGTGCCAGCACAGGACAGGCGAACACCGGGGAGCTGTTTTTT. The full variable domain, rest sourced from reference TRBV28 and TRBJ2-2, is DVKVTQSSRYLVKRTGEKVFLECVQDMDHENMFWYRQDPGLGLRLIYFSYDVKMKEKGDIPEGYSVSREKKERFSLILESASTNQTSMYLCASTGQANTGELFFGEGSRLTVL.

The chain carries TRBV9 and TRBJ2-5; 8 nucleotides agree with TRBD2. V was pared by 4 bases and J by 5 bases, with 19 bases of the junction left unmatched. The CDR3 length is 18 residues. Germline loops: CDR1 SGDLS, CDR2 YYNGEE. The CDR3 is CASSPSHIREGPRETQYF. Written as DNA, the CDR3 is TGTGCCAGCAGCCCGAGTCATATACGGGAGGGCCCTCGGGAGACCCAGTACTTC.

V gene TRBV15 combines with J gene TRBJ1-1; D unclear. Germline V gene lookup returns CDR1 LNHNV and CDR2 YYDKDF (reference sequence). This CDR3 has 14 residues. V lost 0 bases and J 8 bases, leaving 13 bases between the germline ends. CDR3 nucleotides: TGTGCCACCAGCAGAGATAGGTCGGCAGCCGAAGCTTTCTTT. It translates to CATSRDRSAAEAFF.

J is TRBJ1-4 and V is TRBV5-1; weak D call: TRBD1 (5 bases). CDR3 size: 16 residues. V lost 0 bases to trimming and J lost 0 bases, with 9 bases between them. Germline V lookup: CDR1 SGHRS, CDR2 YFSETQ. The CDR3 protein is CASSLAGFPTNEKLFF. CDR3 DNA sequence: TGCGCCAGCAGCTTGGCAGGGTTCCCAACTAATGAAAAACTGTTTTTT.

CDR3 loop: CASSVNGGSYNEQFF. The DNA for the CDR3 is TGTGCCAGCAGCGTCAACGGGGGCTCCTACAATGAGCAGTTCTTC. The V and J genes are TRBV9 and TRBJ2-1, with D perhaps matching TRBD2 (6 bases). Trimming left V 2 bases short and J 0 bases short, with 9 bases between. The germline gives CDR1 SGDLS, CDR2 YYNGEE. The CDR3 has 15 amino acids.

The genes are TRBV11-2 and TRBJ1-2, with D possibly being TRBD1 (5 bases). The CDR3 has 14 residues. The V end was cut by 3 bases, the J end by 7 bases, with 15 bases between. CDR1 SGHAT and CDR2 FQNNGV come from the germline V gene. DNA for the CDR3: TGTGCCAGCAGCTTTCTAGTGACAGACGGTGGCTACACCTTC. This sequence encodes CASSFLVTDGGYTF.

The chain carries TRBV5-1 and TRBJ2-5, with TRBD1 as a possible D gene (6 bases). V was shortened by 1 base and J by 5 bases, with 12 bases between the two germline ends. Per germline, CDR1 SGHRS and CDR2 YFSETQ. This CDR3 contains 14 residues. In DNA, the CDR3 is TGCGCCAGCAGCTTGCCACAGGGCGAGGAGACCCAGTACTTC. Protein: CASSLPQGEETQYF.

CDR3 amino acids: CASSSQSGIWNEQYF. DNA of the CDR3: TGTGCCAGTAGTTCACAAAGCGGGATTTGGAACGAGCAGTACTTC. The chain employs TRBV19 and TRBJ2-7; 7 bases are a match to TRBD2. This CDR3 is built from 15 residues. CDR1 is LNHDA and CDR2 is SQIVND in the germline V gene (reference sequence). The trim removed 5 bases at V and 5 bases at J, leaving 12 bases unmatched.

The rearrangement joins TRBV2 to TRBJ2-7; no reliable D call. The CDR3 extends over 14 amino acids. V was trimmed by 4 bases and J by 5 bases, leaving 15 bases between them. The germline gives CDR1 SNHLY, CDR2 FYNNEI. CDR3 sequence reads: CASSVSTMRDEQYF. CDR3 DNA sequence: TGTGCCAGCAGTGTCTCCACAATGAGAGACGAGCAGTACTTC. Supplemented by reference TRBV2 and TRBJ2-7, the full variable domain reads EPEVTQTPSHQVTQMGQEVILRCVPISNHLYFYWYRQILGQKVEFLVSFYNNEISEKSEIFDDQFSVERPDGSNFTLKIRSTKLEDSAMYFCASSVSTMRDEQYFGPGTRLTVT.

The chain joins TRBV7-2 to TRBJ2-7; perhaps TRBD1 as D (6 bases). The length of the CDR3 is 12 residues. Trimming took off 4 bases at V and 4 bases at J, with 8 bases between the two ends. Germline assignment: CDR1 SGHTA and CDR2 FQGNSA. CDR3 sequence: CASSSTGYEQYF. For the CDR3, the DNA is TGTGCCAGCAGCTCCACAGGGTACGAGCAGTACTTC.

The CDR3 reads CASSQDYTGNTGELFF. The CDR3 DNA sequence: TGTGCCAGCAGCCAAGATTACACAGGGAACACCGGGGAGCTGTTTTTT. The chain recombines TRBV3-1 (or the pseudogene TRBV3-2) with TRBJ2-2; perhaps TRBD1 as D (5 bases). The germline gives CDR1 LGHDT, CDR2 YNNKEL (reference sequence). V shed 0 bases and J shed 1 base, with 9 bases lying between them. This CDR3 is built from 16 residues.

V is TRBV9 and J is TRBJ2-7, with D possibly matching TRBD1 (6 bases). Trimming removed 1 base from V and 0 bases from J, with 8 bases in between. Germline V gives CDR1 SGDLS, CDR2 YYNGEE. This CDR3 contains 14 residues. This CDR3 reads CASSVTGHSYEQYF. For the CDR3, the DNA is TGTGCCAGCAGCGTAACGGGACACTCCTACGAGCAGTACTTC.

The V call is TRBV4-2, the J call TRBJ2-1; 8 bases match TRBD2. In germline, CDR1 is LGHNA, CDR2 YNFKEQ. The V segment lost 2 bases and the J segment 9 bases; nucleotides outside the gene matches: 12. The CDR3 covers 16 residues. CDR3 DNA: TGTGCCAGCAGCCAACCGGGACTAGGGTATTTTGTTGAGCAGTTCTTC. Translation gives CASSQPGLGYFVEQFF.

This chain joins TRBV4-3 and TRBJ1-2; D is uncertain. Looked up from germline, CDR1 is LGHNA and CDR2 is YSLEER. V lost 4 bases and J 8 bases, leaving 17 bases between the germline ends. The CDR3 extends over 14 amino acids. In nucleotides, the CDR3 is TGCGCCAGCAGCCGAGTAGCGGGCGCTGGAGGCTACACCTTC. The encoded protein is CASSRVAGAGGYTF.

The CDR3: CASSLEGQGAPGGELFF. DNA for the CDR3: TGCGCCAGCAGCTTGGAGGGACAGGGGGCCCCAGGCGGGGAGCTGTTTTTT. The chain links TRBV5-1 to TRBJ2-2; 12 nucleotides agree with TRBD1. V gave up 0 bases and J gave up 7 bases; unmatched junction bases: 7. CDR1 SGHRS and CDR2 YFSETQ come from the germline V gene. This CDR3 has 17 residues.

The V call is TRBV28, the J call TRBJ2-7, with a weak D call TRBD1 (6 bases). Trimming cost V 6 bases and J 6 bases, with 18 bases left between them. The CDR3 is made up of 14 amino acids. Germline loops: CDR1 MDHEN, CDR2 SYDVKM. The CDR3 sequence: CASRGTTFSIEQYF. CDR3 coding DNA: TGTGCCAGCAGGGGGACAACCTTTTCTATCGAGCAGTACTTC.

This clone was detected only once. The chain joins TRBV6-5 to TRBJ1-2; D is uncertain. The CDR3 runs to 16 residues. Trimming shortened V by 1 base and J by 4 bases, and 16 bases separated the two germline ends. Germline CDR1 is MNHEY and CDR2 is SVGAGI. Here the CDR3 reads CASSYLSQVGSYGYTF. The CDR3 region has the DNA TGTGCCAGCAGTTACTTATCCCAAGTTGGCTCCTATGGCTACACCTTC.

The CDR3 nucleotides are TGTGCCAGCAGTGCCAGGGAGGATCAGCCCCAGCATTTT. Its protein product is CASSAREDQPQHF. This chain joins TRBV2 and TRBJ1-5; possibly TRBD1 for D (5 bases). Trimming cost V 4 bases and J 5 bases, with 9 bases left between them. Germline V gives CDR1 SNHLY, CDR2 FYNNEI. There are 13 residues in the CDR3.

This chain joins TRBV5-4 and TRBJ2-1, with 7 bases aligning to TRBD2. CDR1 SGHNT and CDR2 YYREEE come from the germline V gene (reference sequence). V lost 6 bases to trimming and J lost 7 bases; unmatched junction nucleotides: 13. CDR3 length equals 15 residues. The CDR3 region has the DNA TGTGCCAGCACCCGAGGGGAGGGGATAGGGAATGAGCAGTTCTTC. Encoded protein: CASTRGEGIGNEQFF. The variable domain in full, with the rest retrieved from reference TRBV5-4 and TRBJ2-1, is ETGVTQSPTHLIKTRGQQVTLRCSSQSGHNTVSWYQQALGQGPQFIFQYYREEENGRGNFPPRFSGLQFPNYSSELNVNALELDDSALYLCASTRGEGIGNEQFFGPGTRLTVL.

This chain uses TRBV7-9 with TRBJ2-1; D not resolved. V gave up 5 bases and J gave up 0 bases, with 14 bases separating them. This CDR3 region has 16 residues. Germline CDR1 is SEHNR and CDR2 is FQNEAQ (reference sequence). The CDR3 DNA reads TGTGCCAGCAGCAAGGATTTCCCGAGCTCCTACAATGAGCAGTTCTTC. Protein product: CASSKDFPSSYNEQFF. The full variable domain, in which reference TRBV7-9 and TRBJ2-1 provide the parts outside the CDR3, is DTGVSQNPRHKITKRGQNVTFRCDPISEHNRLYWYRQTLGQGPEFLTYFQNEAQLEKSRLLSDRFSAERPKGSFSTLEIQRTEQGDSAMYLCASSKDFPSSYNEQFFGPGTRLTVL.